A single sample is the source of the 18 T cell receptor beta chains below, sequenced in a study of beta chain features in type 1 diabetes. Reverse transcription of all isolated RNA meant that expressed TCRB transcripts were sequenced. Generated by immunoSEQ multiplex PCR, the TCRdb table keeps only in-frame clones and is missing some. Of 360,000 or so clones listed, roughly a fifth are singletons. The source material was naive CD4+ T cells from blood. These receptor sequences come from a woman younger than 30 in good health.

V gene TRBV2 combines with J gene TRBJ2-3, with D possibly TRBD2 on 5 matching bases. Trimming stripped 4 bases from V and 2 bases from J, with 10 bases between. Germline lookup yields CDR1 SNHLY and CDR2 FYNNEI. The CDR3 covers 14 residues. The CDR3 is CASSVGGPTDTQYF. The CDR3 DNA is TGTGCCAGCAGTGTCGGCGGGCCCACAGATACGCAGTATTTT. The full variable domain, in which reference TRBV2 and TRBJ2-3 provide the parts outside the CDR3, is EPEVTQTPSHQVTQMGQEVILRCVPISNHLYFYWYRQILGQKVEFLVSFYNNEISEKSEIFDDQFSVERPDGSNFTLKIRSTKLEDSAMYFCASSVGGPTDTQYFGPGTRLTVL.

This chain joins TRBV5-1 and TRBJ1-1, with 9 bases fitting TRBD1. The J segment lost 3 bases and the V segment lost 7 bases, leaving 7 bases of the junction unmatched. CDR1 and CDR2 (germline): SGHRS, YFSETQ. The CDR3 totals 14 residues. As DNA, the CDR3 is TGCGCCAGCCGGGACGGGACAGGGTACACTGAAGCTTTCTTT. Amino acids: CASRDGTGYTEAFF.

This chain joins TRBV11-1 and TRBJ2-5; D possibly corresponds to TRBD2 (5 bases). Trimming pared 5 bases from V and 2 bases from J, leaving 12 bases between. The CDR3 is 14 residues long. CDR1 is SGHAT, CDR2 FQDESV, per germline (reference sequence). CDR3 nucleotide sequence: TGTGCCAGCAGCGTACGGACGGGACAAGAGACCCAGTACTTC. Amino acids: CASSVRTGQETQYF.

The chain carries TRBV7-9 and TRBJ1-4; D ambiguous. The CDR3 runs to 16 residues. Trimming left V 5 bases short and J 2 bases short, with 15 bases between. Germline values: CDR1 SEHNR, CDR2 FQNEAQ (reference sequence). The CDR3 here is CASSPRRVVTNEKLFF. The CDR3 DNA reads as TGTGCCAGCAGCCCCCGGAGGGTGGTGACTAATGAAAAACTGTTTTTT.

This clone was observed a handful of times. This chain uses TRBV5-1 with TRBJ2-7; the D gene is possibly TRBD2 (6 bases). From germline, CDR1 is SGHRS and CDR2 YFSETQ. This CDR3 comprises 15 residues. V lost 1 base, J lost 2 bases, and 13 bases lay in between. CDR3 region: CASSLSPGLTYEQYF. In DNA form, the CDR3 reads TGCGCCAGCAGCTTGTCGCCGGGACTGACCTACGAGCAGTACTTC.

The chain recombines TRBV7-2 with TRBJ1-6; D unresolved. Germline CDR1 SGHTA, CDR2 FQGNSA. The CDR3 covers 15 residues. Deletions cut 4 bases from V and 10 bases from J, with 17 bases between. CDR3 loop: CASSSPPGVGSPLHF. CDR3 in DNA: TGTGCCAGCAGCTCCCCCCCCGGGGTGGGGTCACCCCTCCACTTT.

CDR3 loop: CASSEDRANEQFF. The DNA of the CDR3 is TGTGCCAGCAGTGAAGACAGGGCCAATGAGCAGTTCTTC. V usage is TRBV2 and J usage is TRBJ2-1, with D possibly being TRBD1 (6 bases). Trimming removed 1 base from V and 6 bases from J, with 7 bases in between. Germline CDR1 is SNHLY and CDR2 is FYNNEI. CDR3 length equals 13 residues.

V and J are TRBV11-2 and TRBJ2-5; tentatively, D is TRBD1 (5 bases). V was pared by 1 base and J by 3 bases, with 9 bases between. Germline-derived CDR1 and CDR2 are SGHAT and FQNNGV. The CDR3 is 14 residues long. CDR3 protein: CASSLVGAEETQYF. The CDR3 nucleotides are TGTGCCAGCAGCTTAGTTGGGGCAGAAGAGACCCAGTACTTC.

The rearrangement links TRBV9 to TRBJ2-7; the D gene is possibly TRBD2 (5 bases). With 3 bases removed from V and 5 bases from J, the gap between germline ends came to 12 bases. Per the germline V gene, CDR1 is SGDLS and CDR2 is YYNGEE. The CDR3 spans 13 residues. This chain's CDR3 is CASSAGSSNEQYF. The CDR3 nucleotides read TGTGCCAGCAGCGCGGGGAGTTCGAACGAGCAGTACTTC.

In this sample, this clone turned up a few times. V is TRBV5-1 and J is TRBJ1-2, with D perhaps matching TRBD1 (5 bases). Germline V CDR1 and CDR2: SGHRS, YFSETQ. The CDR3 totals 14 residues. V lost 0 bases and J 4 bases, leaving 10 bases between the germline ends. The CDR3 DNA follows: TGCGCCAGCAGCTTGGCCGCGACAGCCTATGGCTACACCTTC. Translation gives CASSLAATAYGYTF.

The sample holds a few counts of this clone. The gene calls are TRBV5-1 and TRBJ2-3; tentatively, D is TRBD1 (5 bases). The V gene lost 4 bases and the J gene lost 3 bases, with 15 bases spanning the gap. Germline lookup yields CDR1 SGHRS and CDR2 YFSETQ. This CDR3 spans 15 amino acids. Written as DNA, the CDR3 is TGCGCCAGCAGCAGGGGAACTTGGGCTACAGATACGCAGTATTTT. Protein: CASSRGTWATDTQYF. Full variable domain (remainder filled in from reference TRBV5-1 and TRBJ2-3): KAGVTQTPRYLIKTRGQQVTLSCSPISGHRSVSWYQQTPGQGLQFLFEYFSETQRNKGNFPGRFSGRQFSNSRSEMNVSTLELGDSALYLCASSRGTWATDTQYFGPGTRLTVL.

The V call is TRBV29-1, the J call TRBJ2-1; 11 nucleotides match TRBD1. J was trimmed by 5 bases and V by 7 bases; bases with no gene match: 4. Per germline, CDR1 SQVTM and CDR2 ANQGSEA. The CDR3 is 13 residues long. The CDR3 here is CSATGQGDNEQFF. CDR3 sequence (DNA): TGCAGCGCAACGGGACAGGGGGACAATGAGCAGTTCTTC.

This clone has more than one count but fewer than ten. The CDR3 loop reads CAWSFTGSAGNTIYF. The CDR3 region has the DNA TGTGCCTGGAGTTTTACAGGGAGCGCTGGAAACACCATATATTTT. The V gene is TRBV30, the J gene TRBJ1-3; tentative D call: TRBD1 (6 bases). The germline CDR1 and CDR2 sequences are GTSNPN and SVGIG (reference sequence). V gave up 2 bases and J gave up 2 bases, with 13 bases separating them. The CDR3 sequence is 15 residues long.

This chain links TRBV14 with TRBJ2-7, with unresolved D. The CDR3 length is 16 residues. Germline V gives CDR1 SGHDN, CDR2 FVKESK. V lost 2 bases, J lost 2 bases, and 16 bases lay in between. The CDR3 sequence is CASSQKLSSSPYEQYF. DNA for the CDR3: TGTGCCAGCAGCCAAAAACTCTCCTCCTCGCCCTACGAGCAGTACTTC.

The chain employs TRBV10-3 and TRBJ2-2; 10 bases align to TRBD1. The CDR3 spans 15 residues. V shed 6 bases and J 2 bases; nucleotides not matched to a gene: 3. Germline V CDR1 and CDR2: ENHRY, SYGVKD. The CDR3: CAIRGTGANTGELFF. CDR3 coding DNA: TGTGCCATCAGAGGGACAGGGGCAAACACCGGGGAGCTGTTTTTT.

The chain has TRBV18 and TRBJ1-2; D remains ambiguous. The CDR3 runs to 13 residues. In germline, CDR1 is KGHSH, CDR2 LQKENI. Trimming took off 1 base at V and 6 bases at J, with 9 bases between the two ends. CDR3 in amino acids: CASSPRTEDGYTF. As DNA, the CDR3 is TGTGCCAGCTCACCACGGACGGAGGATGGCTACACCTTC.

CDR3 DNA: TGTGCCAGCAGCGGAATACGGGGAAGATTAGCCTATGGCTACACCTTC. It is translated as CASSGIRGRLAYGYTF. The chain joins TRBV11-2 to TRBJ1-2; no firm D call. Trimming removed 5 bases from V and 4 bases from J, with 20 bases in between. Germline-derived CDR1 and CDR2 are SGHAT and FQNNGV. This CDR3 has 16 amino acids.

This clone occurred a few times. The chain carries TRBV2 and TRBJ1-2; the D is unclear. The germline V gene encodes CDR1 SNHLY and CDR2 FYNNEI. V was shortened by 8 bases and J by 8 bases, with 18 bases between the two germline ends. CDR3 size: 13 residues. CDR3 sequence reads: CASGGSSTGGYTF. The DNA for the CDR3 is TGTGCCAGCGGAGGTTCAAGCACGGGAGGCTACACCTTC.